The text below deals with one TCR beta chain. TCRdb keeps only in-frame clones here, not all; method: immunoSEQ multiplex PCR. The sample lists about 110,000 clones, roughly 85% seen once, with less than 2.5% in the top ten. The data originate from a study of blood T cell repertoires in COVID-19. This CDR3 region has 11 residues. The V end was cut by 2 bases, the J end by 15 bases, with 11 bases between. Germline V gives CDR1 LGHNT, CDR2 FRNRAP. The gene calls are TRBV12-5 and TRBJ2-1; D unresolved. Sequencing input: peripheral blood. The source is a human donor in a cohort sampled during active COVID-19. Written as DNA, the CDR3 is TGTGCTAGTGGTTTGACAAGTGGCGGGTTCTTC. Amino acid sequence: CASGLTSGGFF.